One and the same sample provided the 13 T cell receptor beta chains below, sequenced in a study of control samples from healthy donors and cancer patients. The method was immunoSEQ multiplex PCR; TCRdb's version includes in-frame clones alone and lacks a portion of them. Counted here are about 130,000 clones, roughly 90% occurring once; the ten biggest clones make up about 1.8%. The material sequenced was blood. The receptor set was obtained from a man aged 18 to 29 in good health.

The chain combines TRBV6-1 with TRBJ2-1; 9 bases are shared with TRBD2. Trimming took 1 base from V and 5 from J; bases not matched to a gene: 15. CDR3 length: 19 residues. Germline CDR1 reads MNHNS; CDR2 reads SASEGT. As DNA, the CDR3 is TGTGCCAGCAGTGAAGATCATACTAGCGGGCCATATCTAGACAATGAGCAGTTCTTC. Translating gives CASSEDHTSGPYLDNEQFF.

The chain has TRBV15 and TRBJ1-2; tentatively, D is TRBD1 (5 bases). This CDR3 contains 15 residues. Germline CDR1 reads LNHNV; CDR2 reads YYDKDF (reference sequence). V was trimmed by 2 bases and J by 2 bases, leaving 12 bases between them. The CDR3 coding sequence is TGTGCCACCAGCAGACAAACCGGGGCCAACTATGGCTACACCTTC. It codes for CATSRQTGANYGYTF.

CDR3 in DNA: TGCAGCGTTGTGGACAGTACTAATCAGCCCCAGCATTTT. Translated, it gives CSVVDSTNQPQHF. V gene TRBV29-1 combines with J gene TRBJ1-5; maybe TRBD1 (6 bases). V was cut by 4 bases and J by 4 bases, with 11 bases left in between. Germline V CDR1 and CDR2: SQVTM, ANQGSEA. This CDR3 spans 13 amino acids.

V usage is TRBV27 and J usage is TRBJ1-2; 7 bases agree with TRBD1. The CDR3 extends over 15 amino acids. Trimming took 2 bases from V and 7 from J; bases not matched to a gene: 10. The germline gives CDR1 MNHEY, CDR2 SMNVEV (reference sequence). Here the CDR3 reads CASSLEGGRGGGYTF. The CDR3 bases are TGTGCCAGCAGTTTAGAAGGGGGCCGGGGTGGTGGCTACACCTTC.

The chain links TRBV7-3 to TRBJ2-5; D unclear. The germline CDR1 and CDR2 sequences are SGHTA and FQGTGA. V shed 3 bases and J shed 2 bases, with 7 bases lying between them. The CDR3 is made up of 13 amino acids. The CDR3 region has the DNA TGTGCCAGCAGCTTCGGTTCTCAAGAGACCCAGTACTTC. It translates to CASSFGSQETQYF.

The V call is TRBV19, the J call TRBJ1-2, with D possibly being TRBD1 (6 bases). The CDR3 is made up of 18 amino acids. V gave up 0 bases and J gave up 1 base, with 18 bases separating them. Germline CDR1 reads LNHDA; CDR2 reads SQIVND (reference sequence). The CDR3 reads CASSIDWGTGSFNYGYTF. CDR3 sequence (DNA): TGTGCCAGTAGTATAGACTGGGGAACAGGGTCGTTTAACTATGGCTACACCTTC.

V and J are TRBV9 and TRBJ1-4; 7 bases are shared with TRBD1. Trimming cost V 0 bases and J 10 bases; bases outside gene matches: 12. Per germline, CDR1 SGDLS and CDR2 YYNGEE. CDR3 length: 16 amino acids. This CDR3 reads CASSVATGVAPGKLFF. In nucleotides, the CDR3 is TGTGCCAGCAGCGTAGCTACAGGGGTCGCGCCGGGAAAACTGTTTTTT.

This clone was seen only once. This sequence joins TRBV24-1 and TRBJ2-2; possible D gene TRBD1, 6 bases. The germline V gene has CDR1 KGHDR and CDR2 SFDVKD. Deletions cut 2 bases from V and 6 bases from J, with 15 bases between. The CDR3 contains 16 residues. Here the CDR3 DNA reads TGTGCCACCAGTGATTCCCTTCGGAAGGGGGCCGGGGAGCTGTTTTTT. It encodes CATSDSLRKGAGELFF.

The CDR3 DNA reads as TGTGCCAGCAGCTTAAAGAACGGCTACACAGATACGCAGTATTTT. As protein: CASSLKNGYTDTQYF. V usage is TRBV11-2 and J usage is TRBJ2-3; D gene ambiguous. Germline assignment: CDR1 SGHAT and CDR2 FQNNGV. This CDR3 has 15 amino acids. The germline V and J ends were trimmed by 2 bases and 2 bases, with 11 bases remaining between them. The entire variable domain, with the rest obtained from reference TRBV11-2 and TRBJ2-3, is as follows: EAGVAQSPRYKIIEKRQSVAFWCNPISGHATLYWYQQILGQGPKLLIQFQNNGVVDDSQLPKDRFSAERLKGVDSTLKIQPAKLEDSAVYLCASSLKNGYTDTQYFGPGTRLTVL.

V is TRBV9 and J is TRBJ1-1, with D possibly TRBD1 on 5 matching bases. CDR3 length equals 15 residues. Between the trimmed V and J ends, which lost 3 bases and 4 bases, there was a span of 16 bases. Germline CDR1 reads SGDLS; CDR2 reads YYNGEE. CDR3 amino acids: CASSDPDSGGTEAFF. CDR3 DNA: TGTGCCAGCAGCGATCCGGACTCCGGGGGCACTGAAGCTTTCTTT. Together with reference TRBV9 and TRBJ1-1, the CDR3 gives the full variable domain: DSGVTQTPKHLITATGQRVTLRCSPRSGDLSVYWYQQSLDQGLQFLIQYYNGEERAKGNILERFSAQQFPDLHSELNLSSLELGDSALYFCASSDPDSGGTEAFFGQGTRLTVV.

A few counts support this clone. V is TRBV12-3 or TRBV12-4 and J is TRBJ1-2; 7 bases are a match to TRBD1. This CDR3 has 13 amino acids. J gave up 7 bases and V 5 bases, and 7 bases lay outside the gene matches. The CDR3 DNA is TGTGCCAGCAGTCCACAGGGGTCCTCTGGCTACACCTTC. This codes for CASSPQGSSGYTF.

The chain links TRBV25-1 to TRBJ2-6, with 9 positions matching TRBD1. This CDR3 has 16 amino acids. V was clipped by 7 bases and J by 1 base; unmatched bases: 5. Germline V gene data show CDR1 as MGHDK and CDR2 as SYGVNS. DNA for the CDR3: TGTGCCAGCACCGGGACAGGGAAGTCTGGGGCCAACGTCCTGACTTTC. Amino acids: CASTGTGKSGANVLTF.

CDR3 coding DNA: TGTGCCAGCAGTGAAGATGGGGGCGGTCAGCCCCAGCATTTT. The encoded protein is CASSEDGGGQPQHF. V is TRBV2 and J is TRBJ1-5; TRBD1 is a possible D gene (6 bases). CDR3 size: 14 residues. The germline V and J ends were trimmed by 1 base and 6 bases, with 10 bases remaining between them. Per germline, CDR1 SNHLY and CDR2 FYNNEI.